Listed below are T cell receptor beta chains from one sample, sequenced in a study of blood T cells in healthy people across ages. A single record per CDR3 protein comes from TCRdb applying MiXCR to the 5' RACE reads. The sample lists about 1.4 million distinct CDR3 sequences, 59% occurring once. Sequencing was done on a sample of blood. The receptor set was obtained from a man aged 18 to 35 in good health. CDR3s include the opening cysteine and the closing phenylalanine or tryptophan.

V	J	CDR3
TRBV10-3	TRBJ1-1	CAISGGQGHTEAFF
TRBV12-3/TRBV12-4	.	CASSLGALRGEQYF
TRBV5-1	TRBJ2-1	CASSSLAGGNEQFF
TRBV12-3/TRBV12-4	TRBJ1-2	CASSSPGSPNGYTF
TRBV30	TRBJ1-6	CAWRGPTPRPPSSYNSPLHF
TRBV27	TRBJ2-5	CASSLSGRQETQYF
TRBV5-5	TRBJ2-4	CASSLSLKLEQYF
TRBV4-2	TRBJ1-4	CASRRGDRTNEKLFF
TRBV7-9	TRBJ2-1	CASSSTLADKSPNEQFF
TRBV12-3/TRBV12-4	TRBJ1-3	CASSLLGHSGNTIYF
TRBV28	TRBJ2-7	CASSLAEQYF
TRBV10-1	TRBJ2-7	CASSEPLLGLEQYF
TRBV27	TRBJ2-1	CASSLGLKGNEQFF
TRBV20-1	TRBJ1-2	CSAIESFRGYTF
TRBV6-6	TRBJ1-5	CASNYTPNQPQHF
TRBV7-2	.	CASSSKVGRGFHEQYF
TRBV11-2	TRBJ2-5	CASSFIWGDQETQYF
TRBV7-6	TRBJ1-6	CASSLAPGAVGNSPLHF
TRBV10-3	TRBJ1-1	CAISESGRGLGTEAFF
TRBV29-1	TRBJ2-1	CSGRVRDNEQFF
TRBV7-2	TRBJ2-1	CASSLVVANEQFF
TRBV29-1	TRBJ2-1	CSVEGPGSSYNEQFF
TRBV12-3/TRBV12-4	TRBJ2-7	CASSDGTRQYF
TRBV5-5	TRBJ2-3	CASRPPAGVGADTQYF
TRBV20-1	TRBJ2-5	CSAHRGGETQYF
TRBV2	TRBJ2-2	CAIMGLAGTGELFF
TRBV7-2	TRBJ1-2	CASSPGQGSRYGYTF
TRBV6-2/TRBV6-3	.	CASSYRAISSEQYF
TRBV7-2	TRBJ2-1	CASSLRGATESSYNEQFF
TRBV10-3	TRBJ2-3	CAIPPTSGKDTQYF
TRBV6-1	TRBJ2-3	CASSTRDRMTSTDTQYF
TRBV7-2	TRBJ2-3	CASSPRAGGKDTQYF